These 13 T cell receptor beta chains originate from one sample sequenced in a study of cytomegalovirus exposure and HLA in healthy donors. It was with 60 Vbeta and 13 Jbeta primers that the PCR ran. TCRdb keeps only in-frame clones here, not all; method: immunoSEQ multiplex PCR. This table has about 120,000 clones, about 75% appearing once. Material for sequencing was PBMCs. The receptors come from a man aged 55 to 70 in good health and CMV-seropositive.

The chain carries TRBV2 and TRBJ2-1; D not certain. The CDR3 length is 15 residues. V lost 6 bases to trimming and J lost 0 bases, with 12 bases between them. Germline assignment: CDR1 SNHLY and CDR2 FYNNEI. The CDR3 spells CASRDRYSSYNEQFF. In DNA form, the CDR3 reads TGTGCCAGCAGAGATAGGTACAGCTCCTACAATGAGCAGTTCTTC.

The chain recombines TRBV5-4 with TRBJ2-1; D gene ambiguous. The CDR3 spans 14 residues. In germline, CDR1 is SGHNT, CDR2 YYREEE (reference sequence). V dropped 4 bases and J dropped 4 bases, with 12 bases sitting between them. Here the CDR3 DNA reads TGTGCCAGCAGCGGGTCCCAGGCATACAATGAGCAGTTCTTC. It specifies CASSGSQAYNEQFF.

V gene TRBV18 combines with J gene TRBJ2-3; D is perhaps TRBD2 (6 bases). Germline V lookup: CDR1 KGHSH, CDR2 LQKENI. The ends were cut back, 4 bases at V and 3 bases at J, with 14 bases in the middle. The CDR3 sequence is 15 residues long. The CDR3 nucleotides read TGTGCCAGCTCACTTAGCGGAATAAAGACAGATACGCAGTATTTT. It translates to CASSLSGIKTDTQYF. The full variable domain, its missing parts supplied by reference TRBV18 and TRBJ2-3, is NAGVMQNPRHLVRRRGQEARLRCSPMKGHSHVYWYRQLPEEGLKFMVYLQKENIIDESGMPKERFSAEFPKEGPSILRIQQVVRGDSAAYFCASSLSGIKTDTQYFGPGTRLTVL.

This chain joins TRBV7-6 and TRBJ2-7, with no clear D. Germline CDR1 SGHVS, CDR2 FNYEAQ. The CDR3 is 14 residues long. V lost 4 bases, J lost 2 bases, and 12 bases lay in between. DNA of the CDR3: TGTGCCAGCAGCTCCGGCGGCGGAGCCTACGAGCAGTACTTC. Translation gives CASSSGGGAYEQYF.

This chain uses TRBV7-9 with TRBJ2-7; TRBD1 agrees at 7 bases. The CDR3 totals 14 residues. CDR1 and CDR2 (germline): SEHNR, FQNEAQ (reference sequence). V lost 1 base and J lost 9; bases outside the gene matches: 9. As DNA, the CDR3 is TGTGCCAGCAGCTTAGTTGACAGGGATCTCGTGCAGTACTTC. As protein: CASSLVDRDLVQYF.

The chain combines TRBV28 with TRBJ2-7, with TRBD1 matching 7 bases. In germline, CDR1 is MDHEN, CDR2 SYDVKM. J was trimmed by 3 bases and V by 2 bases; bases with no gene match: 7. The CDR3 contains 15 residues. The CDR3 sequence is CASSLMGQSFYEQYF. The CDR3 region has the DNA TGTGCCAGCAGTTTAATGGGACAGTCGTTCTACGAGCAGTACTTC. The full variable domain, completed using reference TRBV28 and TRBJ2-7, is DVKVTQSSRYLVKRTGEKVFLECVQDMDHENMFWYRQDPGLGLRLIYFSYDVKMKEKGDIPEGYSVSREKKERFSLILESASTNQTSMYLCASSLMGQSFYEQYFGPGTRLTVT.

The genes are TRBV28 and TRBJ2-2; TRBD2 aligns across 9 bases. Trimming cost V 6 bases and J 3 bases; bases outside gene matches: 8. The CDR3 totals 16 residues. Germline values: CDR1 MDHEN, CDR2 SYDVKM. The CDR3 nucleotides are TGTGCCAGCAGGTCCGGGACTAGCTATTACACCGGGGAGCTGTTTTTT. It specifies CASRSGTSYYTGELFF.

This clone has only a few counts. The gene calls are TRBV7-8 and TRBJ1-2, with D possibly matching TRBD1 (6 bases). Germline V gene data show CDR1 as SGHVS and CDR2 as FQNEAQ. The CDR3 is 15 amino acids. The germline V and J ends were trimmed by 1 base and 4 bases, with 13 bases remaining between them. This CDR3 reads CASSLGAGESYGYTF. The CDR3 nucleotides are TGTGCCAGCAGCTTAGGGGCAGGGGAGTCCTATGGCTACACCTTC.

This clone was seen a handful of times. This chain links TRBV28 with TRBJ2-3; perhaps TRBD2 as D (5 bases). V was cut by 5 bases and J by 6 bases, with 15 bases left in between. Germline lookup yields CDR1 MDHEN and CDR2 SYDVKM. This CDR3 is built from 14 residues. CDR3 bases: TGTGCCAGCAGTCTCCTCGGGGTCCGGGATACGCAGTATTTT. It translates to CASSLLGVRDTQYF.

The chain employs TRBV7-3 and TRBJ2-1, with D perhaps matching TRBD2 (7 bases). Trimming removed 6 bases from V and 8 bases from J, with 17 bases in between. This CDR3 spans 14 amino acids. The germline CDR1 and CDR2 sequences are SGHTA and FQGTGA. Here the CDR3 reads CASRKGGGNDEQFF. The CDR3 nucleotides are TGTGCCAGCAGAAAGGGGGGGGGCAACGATGAGCAGTTCTTC.

The V gene is TRBV6-5, the J gene TRBJ2-7; 8 bases map to TRBD2. The CDR3 loop spans 13 amino acids. V shed 8 bases, J shed 6 bases, and the junction held 9 bases outside the gene matches. Germline CDR1 MNHEY, CDR2 SVGAGI. CDR3 DNA sequence: TGTGCCAGCCGCGGGGGGCGCTTTTCCGAGCAGTACTTC. As protein: CASRGGRFSEQYF.

This clone has a single count. The chain joins TRBV7-9 to TRBJ2-4; D is perhaps TRBD1 (7 bases). The CDR3 length is 13 residues. The V gene lost 5 bases and the J gene lost 10 bases, with 15 bases spanning the gap. CDR1 and CDR2 (germline): SEHNR, FQNEAQ (reference sequence). The CDR3 nucleotides read TGTGCCAGCAGCGTAAGCCAGGGGGGAATTCAGTACTTC. Its protein product is CASSVSQGGIQYF. Drawing the rest from reference TRBV7-9 and TRBJ2-4, the complete variable domain is DTGVSQNPRHKITKRGQNVTFRCDPISEHNRLYWYRQTLGQGPEFLTYFQNEAQLEKSRLLSDRFSAERPKGSFSTLEIQRTEQGDSAMYLCASSVSQGGIQYFGAGTRLSVL.

This clone has just a few counts. The chain is built from TRBV30 and TRBJ1-2; D gene unclear. CDR1 and CDR2 (germline): GTSNPN, SVGIG (reference sequence). The V end was cut by 2 bases, the J end by 4 bases, with 8 bases between. The CDR3 totals 12 residues. The CDR3 loop is CAWSRQIYGYTF. The CDR3 DNA sequence: TGTGCCTGGAGTCGCCAGATCTATGGCTACACCTTC.